This entry lists 27 T cell receptor beta chains sequenced from one sample in a study of blood T cells in healthy people across ages (dated by TCRdb to between 2015 and 2016). Receptor amplification or capture employed 5' RACE. This sample was sequenced with an Illumina HiSeq 2500. The second PCR ran for roughly 7 to 12 cycles and used a J-beta primer mix along with a sample-barcoded 5' primer. TCRdb ran its own pipeline on the public reads, namely fastp trimming at Q25 and MiXCR clone calling, and kept in-frame beta chains. Identical CDR3 protein sequences are pooled into one entry, listed with their most common genes and DNA. Counted in this sample were some 1.6 million distinct CDR3 sequences; roughly 32% of them appeared once. The ten biggest clones cover approximately 10% of the sample. The sequenced sample was blood. The receptors were sampled from a woman aged 30 to 39 in good health.

This clonotype was found a few times. This chain connects TRBV20-1 to TRBJ2-7, with a weak D call TRBD2 (5 bases). This CDR3 region has 13 residues. The germline V gene has CDR1 DFQATT and CDR2 SNEGSKA (reference sequence). V lost 4 bases and J 3 bases, leaving 13 bases between the germline ends. Here the CDR3 DNA reads TGCAGTGCTACTCTCGCGGGCCACTACGAGCAGTACTTC. This translates into CSATLAGHYEQYF.

As regards this clonotype: One junction end does not reproduce the germline sequence, and a read error may be involved. CDR3 protein: CATSTGATEAFF. CDR3 sequence (DNA): TGTGCCACCTCTACAGGGGCCACTGAGGCTTTCTTT. V usage is TRBV10-3 and J usage is TRBJ1-1; 7 nucleotides agree with TRBD1. Germline assignment: CDR1 ENHRY and CDR2 SYGVKD. The CDR3 extends over 12 amino acids.

This rearrangement joins TRBV3-1 to TRBJ2-7; D is undetermined. Germline CDR1 and CDR2: LGHDT and YNNKEL (reference sequence). V was clipped by 0 bases and J by 6 bases, with 9 bases between them. The CDR3 runs to 13 residues. CDR3 residues: CASSQDRPIEQYF. The CDR3 DNA reads as TGTGCCAGCAGCCAAGATAGACCTATCGAGCAGTACTTC.

CDR3 nucleotide sequence: TGTGCCAGCAGCGTAGCTCCGCGGGGGACACAAGAGACCCAGTACTTC. Its translation: CASSVAPRGTQETQYF. The chain employs TRBV9 and TRBJ2-5, with a tentative D call TRBD2 (7 bases). The CDR3 sequence is 16 residues long. V was trimmed by 0 bases and J by 2 bases, leaving 14 bases between them. The germline gives CDR1 SGDLS, CDR2 YYNGEE.

The rearrangement links TRBV27 to TRBJ2-1; D is uncertain. Germline values: CDR1 MNHEY, CDR2 SMNVEV (reference sequence). The CDR3 is made up of 13 amino acids. V was pared by 1 base and J by 8 bases, with 9 bases between. In DNA form, the CDR3 reads TGTGCCAGCAGTTTATACCCTTGGGATGAGCAGTTCTTC. Protein: CASSLYPWDEQFF.

The rearrangement links TRBV10-3 to TRBJ2-1; TRBD2 aligns across 7 bases. Germline V gene data show CDR1 as ENHRY and CDR2 as SYGVKD. The CDR3 extends over 16 amino acids. V lost 3 bases, J lost 1 base, and 6 bases stayed unmatched. The CDR3 region is CAISERTRPSYNEQFF. The CDR3 nucleotides read TGTGCCATCAGTGAAAGGACTAGGCCTTCCTACAATGAGCAGTTCTTC.

The sample holds many counts of this clonotype. The V gene is TRBV10-3, the J gene TRBJ2-3, with TRBD2 matching over 12 bases. J gave up 2 bases and V 7 bases, and 4 bases lay outside the gene matches. The germline gives CDR1 ENHRY, CDR2 SYGVKD. This CDR3 is 15 amino acids long. The CDR3 coding sequence is TGTGCCATCACCTCTAGCGGGGGGGCCACAGATACGCAGTATTTT. It translates to CAITSSGGATDTQYF.

This clonotype showed up just a few times. This chain connects TRBV28 to TRBJ2-7; 8 positions agree with TRBD2. Per germline, CDR1 MDHEN and CDR2 SYDVKM. V lost 9 bases and J lost 7; bases outside the gene matches: 14. CDR3 size: 14 residues. The CDR3 spells CASDKRESSREQYF. CDR3 in DNA: TGTGCCAGTGATAAGCGGGAGTCTTCTAGGGAGCAGTACTTC.

This clonotype came up a few times. CDR3: CASNVGRGGHF. The CDR3 bases are TGTGCCAGCAATGTGGGGCGCGGCGGGCATTTT. The chain uses TRBV7-9 and TRBJ1-5, with a weak D call TRBD1 (5 bases). CDR1 is SEHNR and CDR2 is FQNEAQ in the germline V gene (reference sequence). Deletions cut 7 bases from V and 15 bases from J, with 16 bases between. The CDR3 sequence is 11 residues long.

The V call is TRBV5-6, the J call TRBJ1-1; D uncertain. The CDR3 runs 18 residues. V was pared by 2 bases and J by 0 bases, with 20 bases between. CDR1 and CDR2 from the germline V gene are SGHDT and YYEEEE. The CDR3 coding sequence is TGTGCCAGCAGCTTAAGCCTCCGGAGAGGGTCGATGAACACTGAAGCTTTCTTT. This codes for CASSLSLRRGSMNTEAFF.

CDR3 in amino acids: CASSLASGAMNTQYF. CDR3 coding DNA: TGTGCCAGCAGTTTGGCTAGCGGGGCTATGAATACGCAGTATTTT. The J gene is TRBJ2-3, the V gene TRBV27, with 9 bases that match TRBD2. The CDR3 runs to 15 residues. V trimming: 3 bases; J trimming: 7 bases; junction bases outside the gene matches: 8. Germline V gene data show CDR1 as MNHEY and CDR2 as SMNVEV (reference sequence).

In its sample, this clonotype was seen a few times. This chain uses TRBV3-1 with TRBJ2-5; D unresolved. Looked up from germline, CDR1 is LGHDT and CDR2 is YNNKEL (reference sequence). The CDR3 contains 14 residues. Between the trimmed V and J ends, which lost 3 bases and 5 bases, there was a span of 13 bases. CDR3 sequence (DNA): TGTGCCAGCAGCCAGACTGGACGATGGGAGACCCAGTACTTC. This sequence encodes CASSQTGRWETQYF.

The chain is built from TRBV6-6 and TRBJ2-1, with 14 nucleotides matching TRBD2. V gave up 6 bases and J gave up 4 bases; unmatched junction bases: 5. Germline V gene lookup returns CDR1 MNHNY and CDR2 SVGAGI (reference sequence). The length of the CDR3 is 16 residues. The chain's CDR3 is CASRGGLAGGYNEQFF. The CDR3 DNA is TGTGCCAGCAGAGGAGGACTAGCGGGAGGTTACAATGAGCAGTTCTTC.

In this sample, this clonotype turned up a few times. The gene calls are TRBV6-4 and TRBJ1-2; D is ambiguous. The V and J ends lost 2 bases and 4 bases respectively, with 11 bases between them. CDR1 and CDR2 from the germline V gene are MRHNA and SNTAGT. The CDR3 covers 14 residues. This chain's CDR3 is CASSDRARGYGYTF. CDR3 bases: TGTGCCAGCAGTGACAGGGCTCGAGGCTATGGCTACACCTTC.

At least ten counts were recorded for this clonotype. CDR3 amino acids: CSVEGLAGGEQYF. The CDR3, as DNA: TGCAGCGTTGAGGGACTAGCGGGAGGCGAGCAGTACTTC. The chain employs TRBV29-1 and TRBJ2-7; TRBD2 matches at 15 bases. After removal of 3 bases from V and 6 bases from J, the junction contained 0 bases not matched to a gene. The CDR3 extends over 13 amino acids. Looked up from germline, CDR1 is SQVTM and CDR2 is ANQGSEA.

This clonotype occurred a few times. V usage is TRBV12-5 and J usage is TRBJ2-3; 13 bases fit TRBD2. Unmatched junction bases numbered 4, after V lost 6 bases and J lost 4 bases. The V gene's germline CDR1 is LGHNT and CDR2 FRNRAP. The CDR3 has 15 amino acids. The CDR3 coding sequence is TGTGCTAGTGGAACTAGCGGGGGGGCTGCAGATACGCAGTATTTT. Translation: CASGTSGGAADTQYF.

This clonotype was seen more than once but under ten times. The chain carries TRBV11-2 and TRBJ2-3, with D tentatively TRBD1 or TRBD2 (5 bases each). In germline, CDR1 is SGHAT, CDR2 FQNNGV. The CDR3 length is 16 residues. Trimming took 2 bases from V and 1 from J, leaving 13 bases between them. The CDR3 nucleotides are TGTGCCAGCAGCTTAATCCCCCGGGGCCGCACAGATACGCAGTATTTT. Its translation is CASSLIPRGRTDTQYF.

This clonotype turned up a few times. CDR3 region: CASRAPKGEKLFF. Here the CDR3 DNA reads TGTGCCAGCAGGGCCCCCAAGGGAGAAAAACTGTTTTTT. The rearrangement links TRBV2 to TRBJ1-4; D gene ambiguous. The germline CDR1 and CDR2 sequences are SNHLY and FYNNEI. V was shortened by 6 bases and J by 8 bases, with 13 bases between the two germline ends. This CDR3 region has 13 residues.

This clonotype has just a few counts. V usage is TRBV25-1 and J usage is TRBJ2-2; TRBD1 matches at 12 bases. The germline V gene encodes CDR1 MGHDK and CDR2 SYGVNS. The CDR3 totals 17 residues. The ends lost 2 bases at V and 4 bases at J; junction bases unmatched: 5. The chain's CDR3 is CASSEAGTGGRTGELFF. The CDR3 coding sequence is TGTGCCAGCAGTGAAGCCGGGACAGGGGGCCGCACCGGGGAGCTGTTTTTT.

V and J are TRBV20-1 and TRBJ1-2; TRBD1 matches at 12 bases. Germline-derived CDR1 and CDR2 are DFQATT and SNEGSKA (reference sequence). CDR3 size: 15 residues. V shed 3 bases and J 3 bases; nucleotides not matched to a gene: 5. The CDR3 spells CSARGTGGRDYGYTF. In nucleotides, the CDR3 is TGCAGTGCTAGGGGGACAGGGGGCAGGGACTATGGCTACACCTTC.

Regarding this clonotype: This may be a read error: a much more frequent sequence differs by one nucleotide. The chain employs TRBV7-9 and TRBJ2-1, with D tentatively TRBD2 (5 bases). In germline, CDR1 is SEHNR, CDR2 FQNEAQ (reference sequence). The V end lost 4 bases, the J end lost 1 base, and 11 bases lay between the germline ends. This CDR3 spans 15 amino acids. CDR3 sequence reads: CASSSVARSYNEQFF. The CDR3 coding sequence is TGTGCCAGCAGCTCGGTAGCGAGGTCCTACAATGAGCAGTTCTTC.

This clonotype was observed a few times. The chain couples TRBV27 to TRBJ2-1; a possible D gene is TRBD2 (6 bases). The ends were cut back, 6 bases at V and 4 bases at J, with 16 bases in the middle. Germline V gene data show CDR1 as MNHEY and CDR2 as SMNVEV (reference sequence). CDR3 size: 15 residues. The CDR3 spells CASSSGPAIYNEQFF. CDR3 sequence (DNA): TGTGCCAGCAGCAGCGGGCCAGCGATATACAATGAGCAGTTCTTC.

This clonotype was seen a few times. The rearrangement uses TRBV29-1 and TRBJ1-1; 8 bases map to TRBD1. CDR1 is SQVTM, CDR2 ANQGSEA, per germline. The J segment lost 1 base and the V segment lost 6 bases, leaving 4 bases of the junction unmatched. The CDR3 contains 13 residues. CDR3 sequence: CSVNRGTNTEAFF. CDR3 bases: TGCAGCGTCAACAGGGGGACGAACACTGAAGCTTTCTTT.

This clonotype occurred a few times. The CDR3 loop is CASSSPVGGDFYGYTF. CDR3 coding DNA: TGCGCCAGCAGCTCCCCGGTGGGGGGCGACTTCTATGGCTACACCTTC. The genes are TRBV5-1 and TRBJ1-2; perhaps TRBD1 as D (6 bases). The CDR3 runs 16 residues. V shed 3 bases and J shed 4 bases, with 19 bases lying between them. Germline CDR1 reads SGHRS; CDR2 reads YFSETQ.

Points on this clonotype: A much more abundant neighbour one base away suggests this may be a read error. J is TRBJ2-1 and V is TRBV10-3; D might be TRBD2 (5 bases). The CDR3 is 15 residues long. Per the germline V gene, CDR1 is ENHRY and CDR2 is SYGVKD. The CDR3 spells CAISADSASYNERFF. CDR3 in DNA: TGTGCCATCAGTGCGGATAGCGCCTCCTACAATGAGCGGTTCTTC.

Concerning this clonotype: One junction end disagrees with the germline gene, perhaps due to a read error. The J gene is TRBJ2-1, the V gene TRBV20-1; D tentatively fits TRBD1 or TRBD2 (5 bases each). The germline V gene encodes CDR1 DFQATT and CDR2 SNEGSKA (reference sequence). This CDR3 has 15 residues. The CDR3 DNA follows: TGCGGTGCTAGAGCAATCGGGACCATAGTGAATGAGCAGTTCTTC. Translated: CGARAIGTIVNEQFF.

The chain has TRBV10-3 and TRBJ1-2; D is undetermined. The CDR3 has 16 residues. Trimming took off 3 bases at V and 2 bases at J, with 16 bases between the two ends. Per the germline V gene, CDR1 is ENHRY and CDR2 is SYGVKD. In DNA form, the CDR3 reads TGTGCCATCAGTGATGAGGGCTTGGGTGACAACTATGGCTACACCTTC. Amino acid sequence: CAISDEGLGDNYGYTF.